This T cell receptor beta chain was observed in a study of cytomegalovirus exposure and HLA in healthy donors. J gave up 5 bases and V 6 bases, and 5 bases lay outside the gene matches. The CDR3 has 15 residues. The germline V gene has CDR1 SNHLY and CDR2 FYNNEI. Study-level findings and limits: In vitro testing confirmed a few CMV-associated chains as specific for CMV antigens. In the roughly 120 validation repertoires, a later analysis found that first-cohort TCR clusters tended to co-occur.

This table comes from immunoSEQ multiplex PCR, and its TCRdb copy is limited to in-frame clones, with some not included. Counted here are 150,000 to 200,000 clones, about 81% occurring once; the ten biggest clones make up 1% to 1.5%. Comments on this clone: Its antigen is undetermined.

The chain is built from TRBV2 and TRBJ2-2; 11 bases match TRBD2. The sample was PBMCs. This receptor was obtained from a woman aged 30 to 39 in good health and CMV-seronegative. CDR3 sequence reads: CASRELAGATGELFF. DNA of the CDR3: TGTGCCAGCAGGGAACTAGCGGGGGCTACCGGGGAGCTGTTTTTT.